Listed here are 19 T cell receptor beta chains from one sample, sequenced in a study of T cell changes during pregnancy in multiple sclerosis. This table comes from immunoSEQ multiplex PCR, and its TCRdb copy is limited to in-frame clones, with some not included. Altogether about 70,000 clones are present, less than 95% being singletons, with the ten largest covering approximately 0.58%. The sequences come from peripheral blood, collected in the third trimester of pregnancy. These receptors originate from a female donor with multiple sclerosis, enrolled in a pregnancy study.

The chain recombines TRBV7-8 with TRBJ2-1; D might be TRBD1 (6 bases). Deletions cut 5 bases from V and 8 bases from J, with 10 bases between. Germline CDR1 is SGHVS and CDR2 is FQNEAQ. There are 12 residues in the CDR3. CDR3 DNA sequence: TGTGCCAGCAGCACGACAGGTCATGAGCAGTTCTTC. Encoded protein: CASSTTGHEQFF. Variable domain in full (rest from reference TRBV7-8 and TRBJ2-1): GAGVSQSPRYKVAKRGQDVALRCDPISGHVSLFWYQQALGQGPEFLTYFQNEAQLDKSGLPSDRFFAERPEGSVSTLKIQRTQQEDSAVYLCASSTTGHEQFFGPGTRLTVL.

This rearrangement joins TRBV6-5 to TRBJ1-1, with D perhaps TRBD1 (6 bases). The germline CDR1 and CDR2 sequences are MNHEY and SVGAGI. The CDR3 sequence is 13 residues long. The ends were cut back, 2 bases at V and 5 bases at J, with 9 bases in the middle. CDR3: CASSYPTGTEAFF. CDR3 DNA sequence: TGTGCCAGCAGTTACCCGACAGGTACTGAAGCTTTCTTT.

The CDR3, as DNA: TGTGCCAGCAGCTCGACAGGGGTTAACTACGAGCAGTACTTC. Translating it yields CASSSTGVNYEQYF. The chain has TRBV7-9 and TRBJ2-7, with 8 bases identical to TRBD1. The CDR3 loop spans 14 amino acids. V lost 4 bases, J lost 3 bases, and 5 bases stayed unmatched. Germline V lookup: CDR1 SEHNR, CDR2 FQNEAQ (reference sequence).

This clone has a single count. The V call is TRBV14, the J call TRBJ1-3; unclear D gene. V was clipped by 4 bases and J by 4 bases, with 14 bases between them. This CDR3 contains 15 residues. Per germline, CDR1 SGHDN and CDR2 FVKESK. CDR3 amino acids: CASSPIGTGGNTIYF. The CDR3 nucleotides read TGTGCCAGCAGCCCTATAGGCACGGGAGGAAACACCATATATTTT.

In nucleotides, the CDR3 is TGCAGCGTGACGAGGGATCGTAGCACAGATACGCAGTATTTT. The encoded protein is CSVTRDRSTDTQYF. The V gene is TRBV29-1, the J gene TRBJ2-3; tentatively, D is TRBD2 (5 bases). The CDR3 is 14 amino acids. Trimming left V 6 bases short and J 0 bases short, with 13 bases between. Germline CDR1 reads SQVTM; CDR2 reads ANQGSEA.

This chain joins TRBV12-5 and TRBJ1-1; D uncertain. Germline assignment: CDR1 LGHNT and CDR2 FRNRAP. The CDR3 totals 15 residues. V shed 0 bases and J shed 5 bases, with 13 bases lying between them. CDR3 sequence reads: CASGLVPLSRTEAFF. CDR3 in DNA: TGTGCTAGTGGTTTGGTACCCTTAAGTCGGACTGAAGCTTTCTTT.

The chain combines TRBV7-2 with TRBJ2-3; the match to TRBD2 covers 11 bases. The CDR3 is 18 amino acids. V shed 1 base, J shed 2 bases, and the junction held 8 bases outside the gene matches. Germline V gene data show CDR1 as SGHTA and CDR2 as FQGNSA. Written as DNA, the CDR3 is TGTGCCAGCAGCTTAGTTCCTAGCGGGGGGATTCTCACAGATACGCAGTATTTT. As protein: CASSLVPSGGILTDTQYF.

The genes are TRBV4-3 and TRBJ1-1; possible D gene TRBD1, 5 bases. Germline lookup yields CDR1 LGHNA and CDR2 YSLEER. The CDR3 totals 16 residues. The ends were cut back, 4 bases at V and 2 bases at J, with 17 bases in the middle. Here the CDR3 reads CASSRHGPGGNTEAFF. CDR3 coding DNA: TGCGCCAGCAGCCGCCATGGGCCCGGGGGAAACACTGAAGCTTTCTTT.

The chain is built from TRBV7-9 and TRBJ2-1; no reliable D call. Germline values: CDR1 SEHNR, CDR2 FQNEAQ (reference sequence). V lost 1 base and J 4 bases, leaving 5 bases between the germline ends. This CDR3 contains 13 residues. The CDR3 sequence is CASSLDRYNEQFF. The DNA of the CDR3 is TGTGCCAGCAGCTTAGACCGGTACAATGAGCAGTTCTTC.

This clone occurred once. The chain couples TRBV4-3 to TRBJ2-7; 8 nucleotides match TRBD1. Trimming took 2 bases from V and 1 from J; bases not matched to a gene: 4. In germline, CDR1 is LGHNA, CDR2 YSLEER. The CDR3 consists of 15 residues. The DNA of the CDR3 is TGCGCCAGCAGCCAAAGATGGACAGGGTCCTACGAGCAGTACTTC. It yields the protein CASSQRWTGSYEQYF.

This chain uses TRBV11-3 with TRBJ2-2; TRBD1 is a possible D gene (6 bases). Germline V gene data show CDR1 as SGHNT and CDR2 as YENEEA. V lost 4 bases, J lost 2 bases, and 11 bases lay in between. This CDR3 has 15 residues. The chain's CDR3 is CASSSGQINTGELFF. The CDR3 region has the DNA TGTGCCAGCAGCTCCGGACAGATTAACACCGGGGAGCTGTTTTTT.

CDR3 amino acids: CASGRAGTPPSGANVLTF. CDR3 DNA sequence: TGTGCCAGCGGTCGTGCCGGGACTCCGCCGTCTGGGGCCAACGTCCTGACTTTC. V gene TRBV21-1 combines with J gene TRBJ2-6; the DNA was not used to check the table's D call, TRBD2. TRBV21-1 counts as a pseudogene. The CDR3 length is 18 residues.

The chain employs TRBV4-3 and TRBJ2-2; a possible D gene is TRBD1 (5 bases). This CDR3 is built from 17 residues. Germline values: CDR1 LGHNA, CDR2 YSLEER. Trimming removed 0 bases at V and 3 bases at J, with 14 bases between. This CDR3 is CASSQDFMGRYTGELFF. The CDR3 nucleotides read TGCGCCAGCAGCCAAGACTTTATGGGGCGGTACACCGGGGAGCTGTTTTTT.

The V call is TRBV27, the J call TRBJ1-6; 8 bases line up with TRBD1. The V segment lost 7 bases and the J segment 10 bases; nucleotides outside the gene matches: 12. Germline assignment: CDR1 MNHEY and CDR2 SMNVEV (reference sequence). This CDR3 region has 15 residues. The CDR3 protein is CASTELRTGQSPLHF. CDR3 sequence (DNA): TGTGCCAGCACCGAACTTAGGACAGGGCAGTCACCCCTCCACTTT.

The J gene is TRBJ1-4, the V gene TRBV4-3, with 11 bases identical to TRBD1. Germline values: CDR1 LGHNA, CDR2 YSLEER. V dropped 3 bases and J dropped 7; count of bases not matched to a gene: 4. The CDR3 runs to 15 residues. In nucleotides, the CDR3 is TGCGCCAGCAGCCAGGACAGGGGGCCTGGTGAAAAACTGTTTTTT. Its protein is CASSQDRGPGEKLFF.

The chain uses TRBV19 and TRBJ2-1, with D unresolved. The CDR3 loop spans 19 amino acids. Germline assignment: CDR1 LNHDA and CDR2 SQIVND (reference sequence). V lost 2 bases and J lost 4, with 24 bases in between. CDR3: CASSIWLGDIQAPYNEQFF. DNA for the CDR3: TGTGCCAGTAGTATATGGTTGGGCGATATCCAAGCCCCTTACAATGAGCAGTTCTTC.

The rearrangement uses TRBV4-1 and TRBJ2-2, with 8 bases that match TRBD2. This CDR3 contains 16 residues. V dropped 4 bases and J dropped 4; count of bases not matched to a gene: 8. CDR1 is MGHRA, CDR2 YSYEKL, per germline. The CDR3 DNA is TGCGCCAGCAGCCCCCGGGACGCGGGGGGCACCGGGGAGCTGTTTTTT. Residues: CASSPRDAGGTGELFF.

The chain combines TRBV6-5 with TRBJ1-3; maybe TRBD1 (6 bases). The CDR3 consists of 14 residues. The germline V and J ends were trimmed by 0 bases and 5 bases, with 8 bases remaining between them. Per germline, CDR1 MNHEY and CDR2 SVGAGI. CDR3 sequence: CASSYSDRRNTIYF. The CDR3 region has the DNA TGTGCCAGCAGTTACTCCGACAGGAGAAACACCATATATTTT.

This sequence joins TRBV30 and TRBJ1-2, with D perhaps TRBD1 (5 bases). In germline, CDR1 is GTSNPN, CDR2 SVGIG (reference sequence). The V end was cut by 0 bases, the J end by 5 bases, with 10 bases between. The CDR3 is 13 residues long. CDR3 sequence reads: CAWSVVGDYGYTF. The CDR3 DNA is TGTGCCTGGAGTGTAGTAGGGGATTATGGCTACACCTTC. Complete variable domain (other parts from reference TRBV30 and TRBJ1-2): SQTIHQWPATLVQPVGSPLSLECTVEGTSNPNLYWYRQAAGRGLQLLFYSVGIGQISSEVPQNLSASRPQDRQFILSSKKLLLSDSGFYLCAWSVVGDYGYTFGSGTRLTVV.